The 13 T cell receptor beta chains presented below share a single source sample, sequenced in a study of early T cells in non-severe SARS-CoV-2 infection. One entry per CDR3 protein results from TCRdb running MiXCR on the 5' RACE reads. The data show some 54,000 distinct CDR3 sequences, 8% to 13% seen once. Material: whole blood. Receptors originate from an adult who was a healthcare worker with PCR-confirmed SARS-CoV-2 infection or an uninfected control (not recorded which).

This clonotype was seen only a few times. V usage is TRBV20-1 and J usage is TRBJ1-1; no definite D call. Germline CDR1 reads DFQATT; CDR2 reads SNEGSKA (reference sequence). This CDR3 has 12 amino acids. The ends were cut back, 3 bases at V and 8 bases at J, with 13 bases in the middle. The chain's CDR3 is CSARPTLSEAFF. The CDR3 DNA reads TGCAGTGCTAGGCCTACACTCTCCGAAGCTTTCTTT.

This clonotype has just a few counts. The chain combines TRBV5-1 with TRBJ1-1, with a tentative D call TRBD1 (6 bases). The V and J ends lost 4 bases and 2 bases respectively, with 15 bases between them. Germline-derived CDR1 and CDR2 are SGHRS and YFSETQ. CDR3 length: 15 amino acids. CDR3 sequence (DNA): TGCGCCAGCAGCCCCAGGGGACCAAGTAACACTGAAGCTTTCTTT. Protein product: CASSPRGPSNTEAFF. Complete variable domain (other parts from reference TRBV5-1 and TRBJ1-1): KAGVTQTPRYLIKTRGQQVTLSCSPISGHRSVSWYQQTPGQGLQFLFEYFSETQRNKGNFPGRFSGRQFSNSRSEMNVSTLELGDSALYLCASSPRGPSNTEAFFGQGTRLTVV.

V gene TRBV6-2 or TRBV6-3 combines with J gene TRBJ1-1; D not certain. Trimming removed 2 bases from V and 1 base from J, with 5 bases in between. The CDR3 contains 13 residues. Looked up from germline, CDR1 is MNHEY and CDR2 is SVGEGT. The CDR3 spells CASSYDPNTEAFF. CDR3 nucleotide sequence: TGTGCCAGCAGTTACGACCCGAACACTGAAGCTTTCTTT.

This clonotype was observed a handful of times. The chain is built from TRBV7-2 and TRBJ2-2; 9 bases align to TRBD1. V shed 1 base and J 6 bases; nucleotides not matched to a gene: 12. The V gene's germline CDR1 is SGHTA and CDR2 FQGNSA. This CDR3 is built from 18 residues. CDR3 coding DNA: TGTGCCAGCAGCTTAGGGAGAAGGGGACAGGGTGGCCCCGGGGAGCTGTTTTTT. It yields the protein CASSLGRRGQGGPGELFF.

This clonotype has only a few counts. At one of its ends the junction is not consistent with the germline gene, which may arise from a read error. V usage is TRBV20-1 and J usage is TRBJ1-1, with D perhaps TRBD1 (5 bases). The length of the CDR3 is 11 residues. CDR1 and CDR2 (germline): DFQATT, SNEGSKA (reference sequence). For the CDR3, the DNA is TGCAGTGCTAGTAGACAGCTGGAAGTTTTCTTT. Translated: CSASRQLEVFF.

This clonotype was counted ten times or more. This chain links TRBV7-2 with TRBJ2-5, with no clear D. The CDR3 contains 16 residues. CDR1 and CDR2 (germline): SGHTA, FQGNSA. V was pared by 4 bases and J by 1 base, with 16 bases between. CDR3 sequence reads: CASSSSIQLIQETQYF. CDR3 coding DNA: TGTGCCAGCAGCTCCAGTATACAACTAATCCAAGAGACCCAGTACTTC.

This clonotype occurred many times. The chain uses TRBV6-2 or TRBV6-3 and TRBJ2-7, with D perhaps matching TRBD1 or TRBD2 (5 bases each). The ends were cut back, 4 bases at V and 7 bases at J, with 17 bases in the middle. Germline V gives CDR1 MNHEY, CDR2 SVGEGT. This CDR3 contains 14 residues. CDR3 DNA: TGTGCCAGCAGTTCGGGACGACCTCGAGGGGAGCAGTACTTC. Residues: CASSSGRPRGEQYF.

The V gene is TRBV13, the J gene TRBJ1-2; D remains ambiguous. The CDR3 consists of 14 residues. Germline lookup yields CDR1 PRHDT and CDR2 FYEKMQ (reference sequence). V was shortened by 5 bases and J by 4 bases, with 14 bases between the two germline ends. The CDR3 protein is CASSPGRMIYGYTF. The CDR3 nucleotides read TGTGCCAGCAGCCCCGGGCGTATGATCTATGGCTACACCTTC.

This clonotype occurred many times. The chain links TRBV7-2 to TRBJ2-7; TRBD1 agrees at 9 bases. With V trimmed by 5 bases and J by 2 bases, 4 bases remained unmatched. This CDR3 has 14 amino acids. Germline-derived CDR1 and CDR2 are SGHTA and FQGNSA. Here the CDR3 reads CASSPGQGTYEQYF. CDR3 nucleotides: TGTGCCAGCAGCCCGGGACAGGGCACCTACGAGCAGTACTTC.

This clonotype came up many times. This rearrangement joins TRBV19 to TRBJ1-5, with no clear D. The CDR3 spans 12 residues. Germline-derived CDR1 and CDR2 are LNHDA and SQIVND (reference sequence). Trimming stripped 3 bases from V and 6 bases from J, with 6 bases between. In DNA, the CDR3 is TGTGCCAGTAGTATTCTTCGTCAGCCCCAGCATTTT. The encoded protein is CASSILRQPQHF. Using reference TRBV19 and TRBJ1-5 for the parts outside the CDR3, the full variable domain is DGGITQSPKYLFRKEGQNVTLSCEQNLNHDAMYWYRQDPGQGLRLIYYSQIVNDFQKGDIAEGYSVSREKKESFPLTVTSAQKNPTAFYLCASSILRQPQHFGDGTRLSIL.

In its sample, this clonotype was seen many times. The chain couples TRBV7-9 to TRBJ1-5; possible D gene TRBD1, 5 bases. CDR3 size: 13 residues. CDR1 SEHNR and CDR2 FQNEAQ come from the germline V gene (reference sequence). V was cut by 5 bases and J by 3 bases, with 8 bases left in between. The CDR3 spells CASSLGVNQPQHF. The CDR3 region has the DNA TGTGCCAGCAGCCTAGGGGTCAATCAGCCCCAGCATTTT.

The chain has TRBV2 and TRBJ2-1; TRBD2 is a possible D gene (7 bases). Germline lookup yields CDR1 SNHLY and CDR2 FYNNEI. CDR3 size: 15 residues. The V gene lost 2 bases and the J gene lost 7 bases, with 15 bases spanning the gap. The CDR3 DNA follows: TGTGCCAGCAGTGAATTGGGAGGGGGTTGGAATGAGCAGTTCTTC. Protein sequence: CASSELGGGWNEQFF.

The V gene is TRBV3-1, the J gene TRBJ1-1; TRBD1 matches 7 bases. This CDR3 spans 14 amino acids. Germline-derived CDR1 and CDR2 are LGHDT and YNNKEL (reference sequence). V was pared by 10 bases and J by 5 bases, with 13 bases of the junction left unmatched. CDR3 nucleotides: TGTGCCACTTCCAGGAGGTCAGGGGGGACTGAAGCTTTCTTT. This gives the protein CATSRRSGGTEAFF.